These 23 T cell receptor beta chains came from one sample sequenced in a study of cytomegalovirus exposure and HLA in healthy donors. PCR amplification relied on 60 Vbeta primers (plus 13 Jbeta primers). Libraries were prepared by immunoSEQ multiplex PCR; TCRdb keeps only in-frame clonotypes and omits some of them. The repertoire holds about 120,000 clones, less than 85% seen once, with 7.5% to 9.5% in the top ten. Sequencing input: PBMCs. All receptors derive from a young man in good health and CMV-seropositive.

This rearrangement joins TRBV5-3 to TRBJ1-1; a possible D gene is TRBD1 (5 bases). TRBV5-3 is treated as an ORF (open reading frame) with a function not yet certain. The CDR3 totals 14 residues. V was trimmed by 0 bases and J by 7 bases, leaving 13 bases between them. The CDR3 sequence: CARSLDSRRGEAFF. DNA of the CDR3: TGTGCCAGAAGCTTGGACAGCCGGAGGGGTGAAGCTTTCTTT.

The chain combines TRBV7-8 with TRBJ1-1; no firm D call. Trimming left V 6 bases short and J 3 bases short, with 20 bases between. CDR3 size: 16 residues. The germline gives CDR1 SGHVS, CDR2 FQNEAQ. CDR3 nucleotides: TGTGCCAGCAGGCAAAAAGGGCAGTGGGAGGACACTGAAGCTTTCTTT. This translates into CASRQKGQWEDTEAFF.

The rearrangement joins TRBV11-2 to TRBJ2-1, with TRBD1 matching over 8 bases. The V segment lost 2 bases and the J segment 4 bases; nucleotides outside the gene matches: 4. The CDR3 spans 15 residues. CDR1 is SGHAT and CDR2 is FQNNGV in the germline V gene. The CDR3 DNA follows: TGTGCCAGCAGCTTATTTGGACAGGGTTACAATGAGCAGTTCTTC. As protein: CASSLFGQGYNEQFF.

The chain uses TRBV4-1 and TRBJ1-1, with 7 bases matching TRBD1. Per germline, CDR1 MGHRA and CDR2 YSYEKL. CDR3 length: 15 amino acids. After removal of 0 bases from V and 3 bases from J, the junction contained 4 bases not matched to a gene. CDR3 residues: CASSQEPGQHTEAFF. The CDR3, as DNA: TGCGCCAGCAGCCAAGAACCGGGACAGCACACTGAAGCTTTCTTT.

The chain recombines TRBV5-5 with TRBJ2-7, with D perhaps matching TRBD2 (6 bases). V gave up 4 bases and J gave up 4 bases, with 24 bases separating them. The germline CDR1 and CDR2 sequences are SGHKS and YYEKEE (reference sequence). The CDR3 sequence is 17 residues long. The CDR3, as DNA: TGTGCCAGCAGCCTCTTAGCCGGGTGGAGGGGTGATTACGAGCAGTACTTC. It encodes CASSLLAGWRGDYEQYF.

CDR3: CASSLPTSGGTRSTDTQYF. The CDR3 DNA reads TGTGCCAGCAGCTTACCCACTAGCGGGGGCACCCGAAGCACAGATACGCAGTATTTT. The chain uses TRBV7-9 and TRBJ2-3; 11 positions match TRBD2. Germline V gene data show CDR1 as SEHNR and CDR2 as FQNEAQ (reference sequence). V lost 2 bases to trimming and J lost 0 bases; unmatched junction nucleotides: 10. This CDR3 region has 19 residues. The full variable domain, with the rest looked up from reference TRBV7-9 and TRBJ2-3, is DTGVSQNPRHKITKRGQNVTFRCDPISEHNRLYWYRQTLGQGPEFLTYFQNEAQLEKSRLLSDRFSAERPKGSFSTLEIQRTEQGDSAMYLCASSLPTSGGTRSTDTQYFGPGTRLTVL.

V usage is TRBV29-1 and J usage is TRBJ1-1; TRBD1 matches at 7 bases. CDR3 length equals 13 residues. With V trimmed by 6 bases and J by 5 bases, 9 bases remained unmatched. Germline V gene data show CDR1 as SQVTM and CDR2 as ANQGSEA. In DNA, the CDR3 is TGCAGCGTCCTTACAGGGGTTGGGACTGAAGCTTTCTTT. It specifies CSVLTGVGTEAFF.

The chain links TRBV5-1 to TRBJ2-1, with D possibly matching TRBD2 (6 bases). Germline CDR1 is SGHRS and CDR2 is YFSETQ. This CDR3 is built from 14 residues. V was pared by 4 bases and J by 12 bases, with 20 bases between. The CDR3, as DNA: TGCGCCAGCAGCCCAACAATTTTTGGAGCGGGGCAGTTCTTC. Translated, it gives CASSPTIFGAGQFF.

The chain joins TRBV12-5 to TRBJ1-3; the D gene is possibly TRBD1 (6 bases). V was cut by 1 base and J by 0 bases, with 19 bases left in between. The germline V gene has CDR1 LGHNT and CDR2 FRNRAP. This CDR3 has 19 residues. Here the CDR3 reads CASGLASRGGAISGNTIYF. CDR3 sequence (DNA): TGTGCTAGTGGTTTGGCCTCTCGGGGGGGGGCAATCTCTGGAAACACCATATATTTT. Based on the CDR3 plus reference TRBV12-5 and TRBJ1-3, the full variable domain is DARVTQTPRHKVTEMGQEVTMRCQPILGHNTVFWYRQTMMQGLELLAYFRNRAPLDDSGMPKDRFSAEMPDATLATLKIQPSEPRDSAVYFCASGLASRGGAISGNTIYFGEGSWLTVV.

CDR3 DNA sequence: TGTGCCAGCTCACCACCGACTGAGCTTGAAGCTTTCTTT. Its translation: CASSPPTELEAFF. J is TRBJ1-1 and V is TRBV18; D not resolved. Trimming stripped 0 bases from V and 7 bases from J, with 9 bases between. The V gene's germline CDR1 is KGHSH and CDR2 LQKENI. CDR3 length equals 13 residues.

The chain recombines TRBV19 with TRBJ2-2; D unclear. Trimming removed 8 bases at V and 6 bases at J, with 10 bases between. The CDR3 sequence is 12 residues long. Germline CDR1 and CDR2: LNHDA and SQIVND (reference sequence). The DNA for the CDR3 is TGTGCCAGTCCTGGTGGGCCCGGGGAGCTGTTTTTT. Its translation: CASPGGPGELFF.

A single count supports this clone. V and J are TRBV6-6 and TRBJ1-5; D possibly corresponds to TRBD1 (6 bases). CDR1 and CDR2 from the germline V gene are MNHNY and SVGAGI (reference sequence). This CDR3 has 16 amino acids. V was pared by 7 bases and J by 3 bases, with 19 bases between. CDR3 sequence (DNA): TGTGCCAGCACTACCGGACAGATGTTTTCCAATCAGCCCCAGCATTTT. This gives the protein CASTTGQMFSNQPQHF.

The V call is TRBV29-1, the J call TRBJ2-1, with 7 bases fitting TRBD1. Germline loops: CDR1 SQVTM, CDR2 ANQGSEA. CDR3 length equals 13 residues. Trimming cost V 5 bases and J 2 bases; bases outside gene matches: 3. The CDR3 nucleotides read TGCAGCGTTCAAGGGACAGCCTACAATGAGCAGTTCTTC. Its translation: CSVQGTAYNEQFF.

This clone was detected only once. This chain uses TRBV15 with TRBJ1-5; TRBD1 is a possible D gene (6 bases). The V end lost 3 bases, the J end lost 0 bases, and 12 bases lay between the germline ends. The CDR3 extends over 16 amino acids. Germline CDR1 is LNHNV and CDR2 is YYDKDF (reference sequence). The DNA for the CDR3 is TGTGCCACCAGCAGGTCGGACAGCTATAGCAATCAGCCCCAGCATTTT. As protein: CATSRSDSYSNQPQHF.

The V call is TRBV5-1, the J call TRBJ2-2; the D gene is possibly TRBD2 (5 bases). The V end was cut by 0 bases, the J end by 6 bases, with 9 bases between. CDR1 and CDR2 from the germline V gene are SGHRS and YFSETQ. CDR3 length: 14 residues. For the CDR3, the DNA is TGCGCCAGCAGCTTGGAGGAGGTATCCGGGGAGCTGTTTTTT. Translation gives CASSLEEVSGELFF.

This clone showed up just a few times. Mismatch with germline at one junction end may stem from a read error. The DNA of the CDR3 is TGTGCCAGCAGGGTCGGGTCCCGCGAGGACTTC. It encodes CASRVGSREDF. The chain recombines TRBV6-5 with TRBJ2-7; D remains unclear. Germline values: CDR1 MNHEY, CDR2 SVGAGI. The CDR3 is made up of 11 amino acids.

This clone was detected only a few times. The chain couples TRBV6-5 to TRBJ2-5, with D maybe TRBD2 (6 bases). From germline, CDR1 is MNHEY and CDR2 SVGAGI. CDR3 length equals 15 residues. Trimming left V 5 bases short and J 5 bases short, with 18 bases between. The CDR3 DNA reads TGTGCCAGCAGTCCGGGGGACGATCTCAGGGAGACCCAGTACTTC. This codes for CASSPGDDLRETQYF.

This CDR3 reads CASSDWEATEAFF. The DNA of the CDR3 is TGTGCCAGCAGTGATTGGGAGGCCACTGAAGCTTTCTTT. The rearrangement joins TRBV14 to TRBJ1-1; D gene uncertain. The CDR3 spans 13 residues. Germline V gene data show CDR1 as SGHDN and CDR2 as FVKESK. V lost 6 bases and J 4 bases, leaving 12 bases between the germline ends.

The genes are TRBV9 and TRBJ2-2, with 8 bases identical to TRBD2. Losses at the gene ends were 6 bases for V and 5 bases for J; bases not matched to a gene: 6. CDR3 size: 14 residues. The germline V gene encodes CDR1 SGDLS and CDR2 YYNGEE. CDR3 sequence: CASNGGGGTGELFF. The DNA of the CDR3 is TGTGCCAGCAACGGGGGGGGCGGGACCGGGGAGCTGTTTTTT. Together with reference TRBV9 and TRBJ2-2, the CDR3 gives the full variable domain: DSGVTQTPKHLITATGQRVTLRCSPRSGDLSVYWYQQSLDQGLQFLIQYYNGEERAKGNILERFSAQQFPDLHSELNLSSLELGDSALYFCASNGGGGTGELFFGEGSRLTVL.

The chain recombines TRBV14 with TRBJ1-1, with unresolved D. The ends were cut back, 3 bases at V and 0 bases at J, with 11 bases in the middle. The CDR3 contains 15 residues. Germline V gene lookup returns CDR1 SGHDN and CDR2 FVKESK. The CDR3 region is CASSHRREVNTEAFF. The CDR3 coding sequence is TGTGCCAGCAGCCACCGAAGAGAAGTGAACACTGAAGCTTTCTTT. The entire variable domain, with the rest obtained from reference TRBV14 and TRBJ1-1, is as follows: EAGVTQFPSHSVIEKGQTVTLRCDPISGHDNLYWYRRVMGKEIKFLLHFVKESKQDESGMPNNRFLAERTGGTYSTLKVQPAELEDSGVYFCASSHRREVNTEAFFGQGTRLTVV.

CDR3 DNA: TGTGCCAGCAGTGAAGGGACAGGGGGCAATTCACCCCTCCACTTT. This encodes CASSEGTGGNSPLHF. The rearrangement links TRBV6-1 to TRBJ1-6; 11 positions match TRBD1. Germline CDR1 MNHNS, CDR2 SASEGT. V lost 1 base, J lost 7 bases, and 0 bases stayed unmatched. CDR3 length: 15 amino acids.

This clone was seen a handful of times. The chain couples TRBV9 to TRBJ2-3; 15 nucleotides agree with TRBD2. The CDR3 consists of 19 residues. Germline-derived CDR1 and CDR2 are SGDLS and YYNGEE. J gave up 2 bases and V 3 bases, and 10 bases lay outside the gene matches. This chain's CDR3 is CASSETGTSGGTSTDTQYF. In DNA form, the CDR3 reads TGTGCCAGCAGCGAGACCGGGACTAGCGGGGGGACCTCCACAGATACGCAGTATTTT.

The sample holds a few counts of this clone. The V and J genes are TRBV6-6 and TRBJ2-7, with TRBD1 identical over 7 bases. J gave up 5 bases and V 5 bases, and 12 bases lay outside the gene matches. The CDR3 consists of 15 residues. Germline V gives CDR1 MNHNY, CDR2 SVGAGI (reference sequence). The CDR3 region is CASSDPTGALHEQYF. The DNA of the CDR3 is TGTGCCAGCAGTGACCCTACAGGGGCTCTCCACGAGCAGTACTTC.